This T cell receptor beta chain is drawn from a study of blood T cell repertoires in COVID-19. Original methodology: Quantification of nucleated cells was approximated via reference gene primer amplification. Clones were sequenced by immunoSEQ multiplex PCR, and TCRdb holds only the in-frame ones, with some missing. That table is the source of V, J and clone size, and D and trimming were worked out from the DNA. The sample records about 360,000 clones, 70% to 90% being singletons. This clone was found a few times. Germline V gives CDR1 MNHEY, CDR2 SMNVEV (reference sequence). The CDR3 runs to 15 residues. Trimming stripped 0 bases from V and 0 bases from J, with 8 bases between. Recruits, aged 18 to 89 years, lived in under 25 US areas. Categorization into cohorts depended on clinical history that participants reported.

The V and J genes are TRBV27 and TRBJ1-2, with D uncertain. Sequenced: PBMCs or T cells enriched from blood (not recorded which). This clonotype was sampled from a woman aged 40 to 55 with acute COVID-19. This CDR3 is CASSLSPRTNYGYTF. The CDR3, as DNA: TGTGCCAGCAGTTTATCTCCCAGAACTAACTATGGCTACACCTTC.